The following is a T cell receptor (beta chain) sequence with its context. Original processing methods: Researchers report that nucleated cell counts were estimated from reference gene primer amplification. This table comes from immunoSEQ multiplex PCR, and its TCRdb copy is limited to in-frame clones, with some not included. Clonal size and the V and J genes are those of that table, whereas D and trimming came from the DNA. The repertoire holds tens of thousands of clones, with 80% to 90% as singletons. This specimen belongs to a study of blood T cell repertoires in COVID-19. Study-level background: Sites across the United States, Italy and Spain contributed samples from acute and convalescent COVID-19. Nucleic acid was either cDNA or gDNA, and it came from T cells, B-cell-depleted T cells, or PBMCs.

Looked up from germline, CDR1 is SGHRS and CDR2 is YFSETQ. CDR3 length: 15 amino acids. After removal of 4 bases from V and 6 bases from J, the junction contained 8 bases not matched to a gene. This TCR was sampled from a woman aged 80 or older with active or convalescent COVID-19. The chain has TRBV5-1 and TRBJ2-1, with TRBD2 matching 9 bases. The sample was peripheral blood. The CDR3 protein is CASSAIAGALNEQFF. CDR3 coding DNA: TGCGCCAGCAGCGCAATAGCGGGGGCCCTCAATGAGCAGTTCTTC.